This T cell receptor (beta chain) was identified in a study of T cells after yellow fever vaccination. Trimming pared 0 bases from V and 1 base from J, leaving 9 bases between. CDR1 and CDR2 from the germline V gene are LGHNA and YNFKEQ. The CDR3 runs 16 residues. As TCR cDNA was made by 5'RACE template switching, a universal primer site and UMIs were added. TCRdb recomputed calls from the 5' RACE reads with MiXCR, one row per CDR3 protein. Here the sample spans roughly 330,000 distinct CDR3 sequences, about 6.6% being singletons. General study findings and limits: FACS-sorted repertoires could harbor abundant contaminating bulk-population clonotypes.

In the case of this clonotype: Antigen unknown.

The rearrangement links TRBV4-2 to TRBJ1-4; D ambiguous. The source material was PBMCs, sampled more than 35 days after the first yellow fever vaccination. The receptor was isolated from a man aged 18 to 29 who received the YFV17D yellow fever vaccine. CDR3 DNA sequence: TGTGCCAGCAGCCAAGATATCACAGAAACTAATGAAAAACTGTTTTTT. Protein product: CASSQDITETNEKLFF.